Below are 26 T cell receptor beta chains sequenced from a single sample in a study of CD8+ T cells in alopecia areata. Treatment meaning: oral pan-JAK inhibitor, 5-10 mg twice daily. Sequencing relied on a cDNA template that was reverse transcribed from extracted RNA. Here immunoSEQ multiplex PCR was the method, and the copy in TCRdb shows in-frame clones only, minus some. This table has approximately 180,000 clones, about three fifths appearing once. The sample consisted of CD4+ T cells sorted from blood, taken at roughly week 55, from a patient treated with tofacitinib. These receptor sequences come from a human donor with alopecia areata.

Only one count was recorded for this clone. This chain connects TRBV6-1 to TRBJ2-1, with 8 bases matching TRBD2. V was clipped by 1 base and J by 15 bases; unmatched bases: 5. The CDR3 runs to 12 residues. Germline lookup yields CDR1 MNHNS and CDR2 SASEGT. DNA of the CDR3: TGTGCCAGCAGTGAAGGGACTAGCCTTGTGTTCTTC. Its translation: CASSEGTSLVFF.

The chain uses TRBV7-2 and TRBJ1-2, with a possible D match to TRBD1 (5 bases). The CDR3 contains 15 residues. V lost 5 bases and J 1 base, leaving 14 bases between the germline ends. Germline V CDR1 and CDR2: SGHTA, FQGNSA. The CDR3 DNA reads as TGTGCCAGCAGCCCCCACGGGGGGAGTAACTATGGCTACACCTTC. Protein: CASSPHGGSNYGYTF.

The CDR3 here is CASSDQTGGFGNQPQHF. In nucleotides, the CDR3 is TGTGCCAGCAGTGACCAGACAGGGGGCTTTGGCAATCAGCCCCAGCATTTT. The chain has TRBV6-1 and TRBJ1-5; 10 bases line up with TRBD1. The length of the CDR3 is 17 residues. Germline CDR1 and CDR2: MNHNS and SASEGT. Unmatched junction bases numbered 7, after V lost 3 bases and J lost 2 bases.

The gene calls are TRBV2 and TRBJ2-3; 7 nucleotides agree with TRBD1. The ends lost 6 bases at V and 7 bases at J; junction bases unmatched: 4. CDR3 length: 12 residues. From germline, CDR1 is SNHLY and CDR2 FYNNEI. In nucleotides, the CDR3 is TGTGCCAGCAGCCAGGACAGGAATACGCAGTATTTT. Protein product: CASSQDRNTQYF.

This chain connects TRBV30 to TRBJ1-6, with D tentatively TRBD1 (6 bases). The CDR3 length is 13 residues. Germline V lookup: CDR1 GTSNPN, CDR2 SVGIG (reference sequence). Trimming removed 1 base at V and 10 bases at J, with 11 bases between. Here the CDR3 reads CAWSEGRGSPLHF. CDR3 bases: TGTGCCTGGAGTGAGGGCAGGGGATCACCCCTCCACTTT.

This clone was seen a few times. The J gene is TRBJ2-3, the V gene TRBV30; D gene uncertain. Germline CDR1 GTSNPN, CDR2 SVGIG (reference sequence). There are 17 residues in the CDR3. The ends were cut back, 3 bases at V and 2 bases at J, with 21 bases in the middle. As DNA, the CDR3 is TGTGCCTGGAGCCTACCCCCACCGCAAAGACCCACAGATACGCAGTATTTT. Protein sequence: CAWSLPPPQRPTDTQYF.

The chain joins TRBV30 to TRBJ1-2; 8 nucleotides match TRBD1. Germline V lookup: CDR1 GTSNPN, CDR2 SVGIG (reference sequence). The CDR3 runs to 16 residues. Trimming removed 0 bases from V and 0 bases from J; junction bases left unmatched: 6. The DNA for the CDR3 is TGTGCCTGGAGTGTGGCAGGGGGCTCGCCTAACTATGGCTACACCTTC. Residues: CAWSVAGGSPNYGYTF.

In its sample, this clone was seen once. The chain links TRBV4-1 to TRBJ2-3; a weak D match, TRBD2 (5 bases). The V end lost 1 base, the J end lost 4 bases, and 15 bases lay between the germline ends. Germline CDR1 and CDR2: MGHRA and YSYEKL. The CDR3 covers 16 residues. The CDR3 is CASSQAGLALADTQYF. CDR3 in DNA: TGCGCCAGCAGCCAAGCCGGGCTAGCCCTGGCAGATACGCAGTATTTT.

The genes are TRBV30 and TRBJ2-3; perhaps TRBD1 as D (5 bases). CDR1 is GTSNPN and CDR2 is SVGIG in the germline V gene (reference sequence). This CDR3 has 16 residues. Trimming shortened V by 0 bases and J by 1 base, and 14 bases separated the two germline ends. The CDR3 is CAWSVGRVMGTDTQYF. The DNA of the CDR3 is TGTGCCTGGAGTGTAGGCAGGGTGATGGGCACAGATACGCAGTATTTT.

V is TRBV2 and J is TRBJ1-1, with D possibly matching TRBD1 (5 bases). The V gene's germline CDR1 is SNHLY and CDR2 FYNNEI. Trimming stripped 6 bases from V and 1 base from J, with 12 bases between. The CDR3 spans 14 residues. CDR3 residues: CASRGVLRNTEAFF. The CDR3 nucleotides read TGTGCCAGCAGGGGGGTTTTACGGAACACTGAAGCTTTCTTT.

The chain combines TRBV2 with TRBJ1-5; possibly TRBD1 for D (6 bases). V shed 8 bases and J shed 0 bases, with 17 bases lying between them. The CDR3 runs 16 residues. Germline-derived CDR1 and CDR2 are SNHLY and FYNNEI. The DNA for the CDR3 is TGTGCCAGCGGAGAGACAGGACGTTATAGCAATCAGCCCCAGCATTTT. Its protein is CASGETGRYSNQPQHF.

This clone was recorded at least ten times. The gene calls are TRBV9 and TRBJ2-7, with TRBD1 matching over 8 bases. Germline V CDR1 and CDR2: SGDLS, YYNGEE. V was clipped by 0 bases and J by 3 bases; unmatched bases: 5. The CDR3 runs to 15 residues. The CDR3 nucleotides read TGTGCCAGCAGCGTAGCAGCAGGGGGCATCTACGAGCAGTACTTC. The encoded protein is CASSVAAGGIYEQYF.

The chain combines TRBV5-6 with TRBJ1-1, with D unclear. CDR3 length equals 13 residues. Looked up from germline, CDR1 is SGHDT and CDR2 is YYEEEE. V lost 3 bases to trimming and J lost 0 bases, with 6 bases between them. The CDR3 coding sequence is TGTGCCAGCAGCTACGGAATGAACACTGAAGCTTTCTTT. Translation: CASSYGMNTEAFF.

The J gene is TRBJ2-2, the V gene TRBV4-2, with TRBD1 identical over 8 bases. CDR3 length equals 16 residues. Trimming cost V 0 bases and J 6 bases; bases outside gene matches: 6. Per the germline V gene, CDR1 is LGHNA and CDR2 is YNFKEQ. CDR3 in amino acids: CASSQDTGGIAGELFF. In DNA, the CDR3 is TGTGCCAGCAGCCAAGATACAGGGGGTATCGCCGGGGAGCTGTTTTTT.

The V call is TRBV29-1, the J call TRBJ2-1; 11 bases agree with TRBD2. CDR1 and CDR2 from the germline V gene are SQVTM and ANQGSEA. This CDR3 has 14 residues. V shed 7 bases, J shed 8 bases, and the junction held 10 bases outside the gene matches. DNA of the CDR3: TGCAGCGCATTGGGACTAGCGGTGTCGGATGAGCAGTTCTTC. This codes for CSALGLAVSDEQFF.

The rearrangement uses TRBV4-1 and TRBJ2-3; 10 nucleotides align to TRBD2. CDR1 and CDR2 from the germline V gene are MGHRA and YSYEKL. Unmatched junction bases numbered 7, after V lost 4 bases and J lost 6 bases. This CDR3 contains 15 residues. The CDR3 sequence is CASSPPSGGADTQYF. The CDR3 bases are TGCGCCAGCAGCCCGCCGAGCGGGGGGGCCGATACGCAGTATTTT.

This clone has more than one count but fewer than ten. V and J are TRBV23-1 and TRBJ2-5; possible D gene TRBD2, 5 bases. TRBV23-1 is an ORF, and what it does is uncertain. The CDR3 has 15 residues. Trimming removed 4 bases at V and 0 bases at J, with 12 bases between. The CDR3 is CASSRKTNNQETQYF. Here the CDR3 DNA reads TGCGCCAGCAGTCGCAAGACTAACAACCAAGAGACCCAGTACTTC.

This clone came up a few times. The rearrangement joins TRBV6-5 to TRBJ1-1; a weak D match, TRBD1 (6 bases). The CDR3 has 15 amino acids. Trimming shortened V by 6 bases and J by 2 bases, and 16 bases separated the two germline ends. Germline V gives CDR1 MNHEY, CDR2 SVGAGI. CDR3 sequence reads: CASSLTGTTNTEAFF. In DNA form, the CDR3 reads TGTGCCAGCAGCTTGACCGGGACAACAAACACTGAAGCTTTCTTT.

This clone was detected a few times. The rearrangement uses TRBV27 and TRBJ2-5, with 13 bases identical to TRBD2. The CDR3 sequence is 16 residues long. The junction had 8 bases not matched to a gene; V was cut back by 6 bases and J by 4 bases. CDR1 is MNHEY, CDR2 SMNVEV, per germline (reference sequence). In nucleotides, the CDR3 is TGTGCCAGCAGCAAAGCCACTAGCGGGGGGGCAGAGACCCAGTACTTC. Translating it yields CASSKATSGGAETQYF.

The sample holds one count of this clone. V and J are TRBV30 and TRBJ2-7; 11 bases match TRBD1. The CDR3 is 14 amino acids. Germline-derived CDR1 and CDR2 are GTSNPN and SVGIG (reference sequence). J was trimmed by 0 bases and V by 7 bases; bases with no gene match: 5. The CDR3 here is CASRDRGFSYEQYF. Here the CDR3 DNA reads TGTGCCTCAAGGGACAGGGGGTTCTCCTACGAGCAGTACTTC.

The genes are TRBV11-2 and TRBJ2-7; TRBD2 agrees at 7 bases. J gave up 3 bases and V 3 bases, and 8 bases lay outside the gene matches. Per the germline V gene, CDR1 is SGHAT and CDR2 is FQNNGV. This CDR3 has 15 residues. The CDR3 sequence: CASSFSGTNHYEQYF. In DNA form, the CDR3 reads TGTGCCAGCAGCTTTTCTGGGACTAACCACTACGAGCAGTACTTC.

This clone was counted between two and nine times. The rearrangement joins TRBV10-3 to TRBJ2-2; the match to TRBD2 covers 7 bases. V was clipped by 4 bases and J by 0 bases; unmatched bases: 2. From germline, CDR1 is ENHRY and CDR2 SYGVKD. This CDR3 contains 15 residues. The CDR3 region is CAISVAGPNTGELFF. CDR3 DNA sequence: TGTGCCATCAGTGTAGCGGGCCCGAACACCGGGGAGCTGTTTTTT.

The chain uses TRBV4-2 and TRBJ2-7, with D possibly TRBD1 on 6 matching bases. CDR3 length equals 13 residues. The V and J ends lost 4 bases and 4 bases respectively, with 11 bases between them. Germline assignment: CDR1 LGHNA and CDR2 YNFKEQ. The CDR3 DNA is TGTGCCAGCAGCCCCGGGACAACTTACGAGCAGTACTTC. Its translation: CASSPGTTYEQYF.

The rearrangement uses TRBV2 and TRBJ1-2; 9 bases are a match to TRBD1. CDR1 SNHLY and CDR2 FYNNEI come from the germline V gene. The CDR3 contains 14 residues. With 6 bases clipped from V and 4 bases from J, the junction kept 6 bases outside the gene matches. The DNA for the CDR3 is TGTGCCAGCAGGGGACAGGGTATGGGCTATGGCTACACCTTC. This gives the protein CASRGQGMGYGYTF.

The V and J genes are TRBV30 and TRBJ2-3; D gene ambiguous. Germline values: CDR1 GTSNPN, CDR2 SVGIG (reference sequence). V lost 3 bases, J lost 0 bases, and 7 bases lay in between. The CDR3 is made up of 13 amino acids. This chain's CDR3 is CAWSTTSTDTQYF. In DNA, the CDR3 is TGTGCCTGGAGCACGACTAGCACAGATACGCAGTATTTT. Drawing the rest from reference TRBV30 and TRBJ2-3, the complete variable domain is SQTIHQWPATLVQPVGSPLSLECTVEGTSNPNLYWYRQAAGRGLQLLFYSVGIGQISSEVPQNLSASRPQDRQFILSSKKLLLSDSGFYLCAWSTTSTDTQYFGPGTRLTVL.

In this sample, this clone turned up a few times. The chain couples TRBV29-1 to TRBJ1-4; 12 nucleotides match TRBD1. V was pared by 4 bases and J by 0 bases, with 9 bases of the junction left unmatched. This CDR3 comprises 18 residues. The germline gives CDR1 SQVTM, CDR2 ANQGSEA. The CDR3 sequence: CSVGGQGASRATNEKLFF. The CDR3, as DNA: TGCAGCGTTGGGGGACAGGGGGCGTCCCGGGCAACTAATGAAAAACTGTTTTTT.